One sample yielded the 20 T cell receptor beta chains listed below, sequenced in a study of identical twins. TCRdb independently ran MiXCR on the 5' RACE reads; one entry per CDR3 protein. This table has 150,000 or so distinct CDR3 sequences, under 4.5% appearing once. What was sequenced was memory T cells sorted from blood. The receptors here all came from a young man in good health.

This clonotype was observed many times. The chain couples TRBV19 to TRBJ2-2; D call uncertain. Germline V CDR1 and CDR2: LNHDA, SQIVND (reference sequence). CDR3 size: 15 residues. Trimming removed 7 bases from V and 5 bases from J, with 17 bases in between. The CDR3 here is CASTPPTRSTGELFF. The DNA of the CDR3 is TGTGCCAGTACCCCCCCGACACGCTCAACCGGGGAGCTGTTTTTT.

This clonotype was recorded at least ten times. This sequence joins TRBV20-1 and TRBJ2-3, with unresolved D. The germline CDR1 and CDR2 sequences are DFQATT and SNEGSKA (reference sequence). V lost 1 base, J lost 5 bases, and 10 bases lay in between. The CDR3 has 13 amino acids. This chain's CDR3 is CSARVLGLDTQYF. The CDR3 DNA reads TGCAGTGCTAGAGTTCTAGGCTTAGATACGCAGTATTTT.

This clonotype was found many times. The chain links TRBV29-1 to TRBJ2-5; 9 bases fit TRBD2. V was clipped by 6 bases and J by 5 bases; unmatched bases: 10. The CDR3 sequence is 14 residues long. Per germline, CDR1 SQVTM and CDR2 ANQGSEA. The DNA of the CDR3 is TGCAGCGTCGCCGTAGCGGGAGTCGGTGAGACCCAGTACTTC. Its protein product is CSVAVAGVGETQYF.

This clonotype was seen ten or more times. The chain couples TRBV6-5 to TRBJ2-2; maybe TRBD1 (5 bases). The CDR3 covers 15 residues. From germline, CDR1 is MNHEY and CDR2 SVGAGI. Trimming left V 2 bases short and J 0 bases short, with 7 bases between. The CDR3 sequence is CASSYDRSNTGELFF. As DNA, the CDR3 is TGTGCCAGCAGTTACGACAGATCGAACACCGGGGAGCTGTTTTTT.

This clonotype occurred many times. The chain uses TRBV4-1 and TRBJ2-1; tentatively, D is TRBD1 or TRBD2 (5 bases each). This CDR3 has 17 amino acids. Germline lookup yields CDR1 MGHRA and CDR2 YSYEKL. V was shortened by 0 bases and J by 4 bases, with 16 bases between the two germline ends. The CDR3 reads CASSQDSGTYKYNEQFF. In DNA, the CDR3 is TGCGCCAGCAGCCAAGATTCGGGGACCTACAAATACAATGAGCAGTTCTTC.

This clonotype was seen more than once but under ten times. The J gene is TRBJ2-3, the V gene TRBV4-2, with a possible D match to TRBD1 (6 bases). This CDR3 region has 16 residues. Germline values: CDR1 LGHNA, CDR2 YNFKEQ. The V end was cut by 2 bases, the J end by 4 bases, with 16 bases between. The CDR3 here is CASSQLGASGADTQYF. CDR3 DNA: TGTGCCAGCAGCCAATTGGGGGCCAGCGGTGCAGATACGCAGTATTTT.

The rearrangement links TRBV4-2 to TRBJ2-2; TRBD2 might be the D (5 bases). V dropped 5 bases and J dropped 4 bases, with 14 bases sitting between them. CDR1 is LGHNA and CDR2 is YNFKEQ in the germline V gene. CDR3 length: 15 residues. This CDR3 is CASSFGGRGTGELFF. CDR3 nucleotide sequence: TGTGCCAGCAGCTTTGGAGGTCGCGGCACCGGGGAGCTGTTTTTT.

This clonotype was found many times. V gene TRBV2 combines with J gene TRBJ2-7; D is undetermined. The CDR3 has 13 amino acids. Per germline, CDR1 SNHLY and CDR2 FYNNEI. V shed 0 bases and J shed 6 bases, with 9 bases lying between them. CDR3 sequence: CASSEARRGEQYF. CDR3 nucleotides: TGTGCCAGCAGTGAAGCGCGACGTGGCGAGCAGTACTTC.

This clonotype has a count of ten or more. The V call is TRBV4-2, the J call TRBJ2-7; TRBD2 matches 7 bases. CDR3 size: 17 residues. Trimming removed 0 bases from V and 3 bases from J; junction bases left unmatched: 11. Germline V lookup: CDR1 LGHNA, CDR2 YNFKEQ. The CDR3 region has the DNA TGTGCCAGCAGCCAAGATCGGGAGGCGGGGTCACACTACGAGCAGTACTTC. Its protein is CASSQDREAGSHYEQYF.

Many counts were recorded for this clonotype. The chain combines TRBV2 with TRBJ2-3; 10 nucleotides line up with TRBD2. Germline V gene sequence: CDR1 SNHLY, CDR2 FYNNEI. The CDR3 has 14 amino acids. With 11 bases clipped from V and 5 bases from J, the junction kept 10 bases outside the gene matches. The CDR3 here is CAGGASGRRDTQYF. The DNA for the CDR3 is TGTGCCGGCGGGGCTAGCGGGAGAAGAGATACGCAGTATTTT.

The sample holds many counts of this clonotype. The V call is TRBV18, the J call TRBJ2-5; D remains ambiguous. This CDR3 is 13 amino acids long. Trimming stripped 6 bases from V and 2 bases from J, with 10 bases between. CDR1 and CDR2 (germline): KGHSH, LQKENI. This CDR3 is CASSLNAQETQYF. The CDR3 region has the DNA TGTGCCAGCTCCCTAAACGCGCAAGAGACCCAGTACTTC. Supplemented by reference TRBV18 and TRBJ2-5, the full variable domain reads NAGVMQNPRHLVRRRGQEARLRCSPMKGHSHVYWYRQLPEEGLKFMVYLQKENIIDESGMPKERFSAEFPKEGPSILRIQQVVRGDSAAYFCASSLNAQETQYFGPGTRLLVL.

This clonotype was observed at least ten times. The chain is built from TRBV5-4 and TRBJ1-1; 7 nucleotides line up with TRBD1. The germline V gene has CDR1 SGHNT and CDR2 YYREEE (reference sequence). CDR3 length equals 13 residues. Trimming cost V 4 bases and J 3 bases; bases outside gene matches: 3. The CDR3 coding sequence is TGTGCCAGCAGCGCCGGGACAGACACTGAAGCTTTCTTT. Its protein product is CASSAGTDTEAFF.

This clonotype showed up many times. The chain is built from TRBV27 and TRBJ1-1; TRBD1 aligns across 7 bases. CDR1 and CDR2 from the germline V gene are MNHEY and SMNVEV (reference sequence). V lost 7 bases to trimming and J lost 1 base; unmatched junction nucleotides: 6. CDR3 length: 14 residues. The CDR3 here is CASNGGQKNTEAFF. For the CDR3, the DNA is TGTGCCAGCAATGGGGGACAGAAGAACACTGAAGCTTTCTTT.

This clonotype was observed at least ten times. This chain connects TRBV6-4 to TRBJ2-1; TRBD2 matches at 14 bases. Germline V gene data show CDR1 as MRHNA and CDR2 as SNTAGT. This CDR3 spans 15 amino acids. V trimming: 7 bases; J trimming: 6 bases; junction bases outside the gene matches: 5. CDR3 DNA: TGTGCCAGCACCTTGACTAGCGGGGGGGTCAATGAGCAGTTCTTC. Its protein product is CASTLTSGGVNEQFF.

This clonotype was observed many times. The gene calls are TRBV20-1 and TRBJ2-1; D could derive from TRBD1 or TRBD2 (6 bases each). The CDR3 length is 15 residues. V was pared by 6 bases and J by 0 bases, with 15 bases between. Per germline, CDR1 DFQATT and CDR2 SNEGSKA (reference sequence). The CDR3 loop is CSAPGGESSYNEQFF. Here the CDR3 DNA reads TGCAGTGCCCCCGGGGGCGAAAGCTCCTACAATGAGCAGTTCTTC.

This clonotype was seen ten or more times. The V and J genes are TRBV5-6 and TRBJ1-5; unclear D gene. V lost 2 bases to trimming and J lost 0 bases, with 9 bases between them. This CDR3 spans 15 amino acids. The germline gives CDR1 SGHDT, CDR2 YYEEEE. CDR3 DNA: TGTGCCAGCAGCTTTCTGGAAAATAGCAATCAGCCCCAGCATTTT. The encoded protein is CASSFLENSNQPQHF.

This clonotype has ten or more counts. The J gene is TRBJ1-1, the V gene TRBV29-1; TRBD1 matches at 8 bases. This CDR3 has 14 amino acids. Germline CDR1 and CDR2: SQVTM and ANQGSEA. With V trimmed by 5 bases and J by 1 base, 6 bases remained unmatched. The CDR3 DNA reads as TGCAGCGTTCGCAGGGGGCTTGCGAACACTGAAGCTTTCTTT. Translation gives CSVRRGLANTEAFF. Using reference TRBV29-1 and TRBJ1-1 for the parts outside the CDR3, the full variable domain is SAVISQKPSRDICQRGTSLTIQCQVDSQVTMMFWYRQQPGQSLTLIATANQGSEATYESGFVIDKFPISRPNLTFSTLTVSNMSPEDSSIYLCSVRRGLANTEAFFGQGTRLTVV.

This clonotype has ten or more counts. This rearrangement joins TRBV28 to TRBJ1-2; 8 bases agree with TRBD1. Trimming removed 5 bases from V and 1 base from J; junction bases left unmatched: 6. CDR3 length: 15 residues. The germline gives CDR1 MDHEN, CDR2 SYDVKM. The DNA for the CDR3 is TGTGCCAGCAGTCCCTACAGGGGGAGTAACTATGGCTACACCTTC. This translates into CASSPYRGSNYGYTF.

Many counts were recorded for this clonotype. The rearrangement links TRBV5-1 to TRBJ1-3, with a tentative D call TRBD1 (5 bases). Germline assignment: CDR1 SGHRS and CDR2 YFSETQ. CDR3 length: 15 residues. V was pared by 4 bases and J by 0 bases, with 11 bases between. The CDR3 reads CASSPTESSGNTIYF. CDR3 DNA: TGCGCCAGCAGCCCGACAGAGAGCTCTGGAAACACCATATATTTT.

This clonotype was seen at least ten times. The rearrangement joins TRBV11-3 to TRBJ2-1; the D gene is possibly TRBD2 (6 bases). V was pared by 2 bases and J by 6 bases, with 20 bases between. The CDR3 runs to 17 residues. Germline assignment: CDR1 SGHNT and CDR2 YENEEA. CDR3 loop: CASSLYQAGLGVNEQFF. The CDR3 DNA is TGTGCCAGCAGCTTATACCAGGCGGGGCTCGGAGTCAATGAGCAGTTCTTC.